These T cell receptor beta chains were read from a single sample in a study of CD8 T cells in ankylosing spondylitis. TCRdb reanalysed the 5' RACE reads using MiXCR and keeps one entry per CDR3 protein. The table lists thousands of distinct CDR3 sequences, 8.2% of them singletons. Sequences were obtained from blood, either unsorted or a sorted T cell fraction (not recorded which). These receptors originate from a male donor with ankylosing spondylitis or in good health (not recorded which). Both conserved end residues are part of each CDR3.

>TRBJ2-3|TRBV9
CASSGLQLSGGARDTQYF
>TRBJ2-2|TRBV9
CASSATGTSGRVGTGELFF
>TRBJ2-5|TRBV9
CASSVEASGRSQETQYF
>TRBJ2-1|TRBV9
CASSVSGTSGSYNEQFF
>TRBJ1-5|TRBV9
CASSETGSNQPQHF
>TRBJ2-3|TRBV9
CASSVETASTDTQYF
>TRBJ2-3|TRBV9
CASSVGQVSDTQYF
>TRBJ1-4|TRBV21-1
CAKQGSNEKLFF
>TRBJ2-1|TRBV9
CASSAPRAGGPSYNEQFF
>TRBJ1-5|TRBV9
CASSEGQVFQPQHF
>TRBJ2-2|TRBV9
CASSAVTGELFF
>TRBJ1-1|TRBV9
CASSVGRNTEAFF
>TRBJ2-1|TRBV9
CASSVSGGAGDEQFF
>TRBJ2-1|TRBV9
CASSVGASGGYEQFF
>TRBJ1-1|TRBV9
CASSVDGGSPEAFF
>TRBJ2-3|TRBV9
CASSVERGADTQYF
>TRBJ1-2|TRBV9
CASSVAGGANYGYTF
>TRBJ2-3|TRBV9
CASSVAAGTSTDTQYF
>TRBJ2-1|TRBV9
CASSVAGNRGLYNEQFF
>TRBJ2-3|TRBV9
CASSVGLKAGGSTDTQYF
>TRBJ2-1|TRBV9
CASSGRLTCGSYNEQFF
>TRBJ2-1|TRBV9
CASSPPSSYNEQFF
>TRBJ2-3|TRBV9
CASSTADTQYF
>TRBJ2-3|TRBV9
CASSVPADPSTDTQYF
>TRBJ2-1|TRBV9
CASSSSEREASYNEQFF